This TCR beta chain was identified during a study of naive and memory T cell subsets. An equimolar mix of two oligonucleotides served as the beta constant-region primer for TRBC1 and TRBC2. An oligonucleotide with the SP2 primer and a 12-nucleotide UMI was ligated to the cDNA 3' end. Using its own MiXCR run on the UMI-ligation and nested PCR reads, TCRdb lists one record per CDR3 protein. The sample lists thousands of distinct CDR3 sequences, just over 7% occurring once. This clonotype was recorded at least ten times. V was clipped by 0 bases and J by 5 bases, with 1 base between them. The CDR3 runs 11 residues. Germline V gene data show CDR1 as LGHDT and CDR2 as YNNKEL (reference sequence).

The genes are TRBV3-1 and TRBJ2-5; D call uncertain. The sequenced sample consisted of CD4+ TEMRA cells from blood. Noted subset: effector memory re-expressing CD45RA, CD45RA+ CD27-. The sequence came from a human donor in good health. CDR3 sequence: CASSQEETQYF. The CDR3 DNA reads TGTGCCAGCAGCCAAGAGGAGACCCAGTACTTC.